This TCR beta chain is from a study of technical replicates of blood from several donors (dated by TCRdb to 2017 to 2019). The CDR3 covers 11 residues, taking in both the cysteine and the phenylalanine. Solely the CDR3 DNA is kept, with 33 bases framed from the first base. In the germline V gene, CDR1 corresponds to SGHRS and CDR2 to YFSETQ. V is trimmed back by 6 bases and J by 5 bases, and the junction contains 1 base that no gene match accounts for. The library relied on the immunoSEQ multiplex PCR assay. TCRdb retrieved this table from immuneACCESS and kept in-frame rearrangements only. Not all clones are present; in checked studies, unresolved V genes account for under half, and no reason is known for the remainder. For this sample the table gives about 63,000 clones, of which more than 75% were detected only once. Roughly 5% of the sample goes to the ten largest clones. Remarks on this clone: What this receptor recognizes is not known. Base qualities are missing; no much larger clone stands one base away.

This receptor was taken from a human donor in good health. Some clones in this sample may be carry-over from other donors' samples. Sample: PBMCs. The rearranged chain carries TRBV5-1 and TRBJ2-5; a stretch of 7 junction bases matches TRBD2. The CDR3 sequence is CASMGGETQYF. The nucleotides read TGCGCCAGCATGGGGGGGGAGACCCAGTACTTC.